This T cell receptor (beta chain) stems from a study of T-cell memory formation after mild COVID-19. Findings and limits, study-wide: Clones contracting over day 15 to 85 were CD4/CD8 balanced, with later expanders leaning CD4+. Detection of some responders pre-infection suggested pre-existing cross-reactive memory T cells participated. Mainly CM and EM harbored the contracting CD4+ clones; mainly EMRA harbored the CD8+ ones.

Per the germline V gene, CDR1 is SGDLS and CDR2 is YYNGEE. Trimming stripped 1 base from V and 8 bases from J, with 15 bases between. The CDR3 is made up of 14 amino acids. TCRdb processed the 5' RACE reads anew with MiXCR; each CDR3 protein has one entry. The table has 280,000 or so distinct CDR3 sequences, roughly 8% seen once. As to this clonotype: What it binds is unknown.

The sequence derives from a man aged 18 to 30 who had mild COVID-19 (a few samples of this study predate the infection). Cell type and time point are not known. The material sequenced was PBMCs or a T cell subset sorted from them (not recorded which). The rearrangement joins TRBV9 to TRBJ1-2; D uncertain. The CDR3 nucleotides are TGTGCCAGCAGCGTACGCACGGATCCCATGGGCTACACCTTC. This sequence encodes CASSVRTDPMGYTF.